A selection of T cell receptor beta chains follows, all from one sample in a study of blood T cell repertoires in COVID-19. Profiling relied on immunoSEQ multiplex PCR, and the TCRdb table lists in-frame clones only, not all of them. Here the sample spans roughly 300,000 clones, about nine tenths being singletons. Sample: PBMCs or T cells enriched from blood (not recorded which). The receptor source for this set is a woman aged 40-49 years with acute COVID-19. The CDR3 runs from the conserved cysteine through the conserved F or W. The order of the fields is J gene, V gene, clone size, D gene, CDR3 protein, CDR3 DNA. The D gene is left open where the match is weak. Not every row has a clone size; where given, it reads once, few, many or a size class.

TRBJ1-2	TRBV7-9	.	.	CASSLGPGNYGYTF	TGTGCCAGCAGCTTAGGGCCGGGGAACTATGGCTACACCTTC
TRBJ1-4	TRBV19	once	.	CASSPPIGSLGEKLFF	TGTGCCAGTAGTCCCCCGATAGGGAGCCTTGGAGAAAAACTGTTTTTT
TRBJ1-4	TRBV30	.	.	CAWSGRFNEKLFF	TGTGCCTGGTCTGGCAGGTTCAATGAAAAACTGTTTTTT
TRBJ2-5	TRBV3-1/TRBV3-2	.	.	CASSQGPTRSKETQYF	TGTGCCAGCAGCCAAGGCCCAACTAGATCTAAAGAGACCCAGTACTTC
TRBJ2-4	TRBV12-3/TRBV12-4	.	.	CASSTLALNIQYF	TGTGCCAGCAGCACATTGGCCCTAAACATTCAGTACTTC
TRBJ1-2	TRBV7-9	.	.	CASSQPAGQGYTF	TGTGCCAGCAGCCAACCGGCAGGGCAAGGCTACACCTTC
TRBJ1-1	TRBV20-1	.	.	CSARASEAFF	TGCAGTGCTAGGGCCTCTGAAGCTTTCTTT
TRBJ1-2	TRBV28	.	TRBD1	CASIPTGQGSYGYTF	TGTGCCAGCATCCCGACGGGACAGGGGAGCTATGGCTACACCTTC
TRBJ2-5	TRBV7-9	.	.	CASSFGTKFQETQYF	TGTGCCAGCAGCTTTGGGACAAAGTTTCAAGAGACCCAGTACTTC
TRBJ1-1	TRBV10-3	.	TRBD1	CAIRQGNTEAFF	TGTGCCATCCGACAGGGGAACACTGAAGCTTTCTTT
TRBJ1-2	TRBV9	.	.	CASSEGGLGKGGYTF	TGTGCCAGCAGCGAAGGGGGTCTGGGGAAGGGTGGCTACACCTTC
TRBJ1-5	TRBV7-2	.	.	CASSPVEGMVYSNQPQHF	TGTGCCAGCAGCCCCGTGGAGGGGATGGTATATAGCAATCAGCCCCAGCATTTT
TRBJ2-1	TRBV7-2	.	TRBD2	CASSSGLAGERSYNEQFF	TGTGCCAGCAGCTCCGGACTAGCGGGAGAACGCTCCTACAATGAGCAGTTCTTC
TRBJ1-1	TRBV19	.	.	CASSMGRGWDTEAFF	TGTGCCAGTAGTATGGGCAGGGGATGGGACACTGAAGCTTTCTTT
TRBJ1-6	TRBV4-1	.	TRBD1	CASSQAGTGQSPLHF	TGCGCCAGCAGCCAAGCCGGGACAGGGCAATCACCCCTCCACTTT
TRBJ2-2	TRBV4-1	.	TRBD1	CASSPGQGKTGELFF	TGCGCCAGCAGCCCGGGACAGGGTAAAACCGGGGAGCTGTTTTTT
TRBJ2-5	TRBV20-1	.	.	CSASAAAEETQYF	TGCAGTGCTAGTGCGGCGGCCGAAGAGACCCAGTACTTC
TRBJ1-2	TRBV29-1	few	.	CSAFVEVRDGYTF	TGCAGCGCATTTGTCGAAGTTCGGGATGGCTACACCTTC
TRBJ1-2	TRBV28	.	TRBD1	CASRPQGADGYTF	TGTGCCAGCAGACCCCAGGGGGCGGATGGCTACACCTTC
TRBJ2-1	TRBV11-3	.	.	CASSFLRASDNEQFF	TGTGCCAGCAGCTTCCTGCGGGCGTCTGACAATGAGCAGTTCTTC
TRBJ1-2	TRBV7-2	.	.	CASSLALYGYTF	TGTGCCAGCAGCTTAGCGTTATATGGCTACACCTTC
TRBJ2-7	TRBV5-4	.	TRBD2	CASSPGGEVGEQYF	TGTGCCAGCAGCCCGGGGGGGGAAGTAGGCGAGCAGTACTTC
TRBJ2-7	TRBV5-1	.	TRBD1	CASSNPGTAYEQYF	TGCGCCAGCAGTAACCCCGGGACAGCCTACGAGCAGTACTTC
TRBJ2-5	TRBV28	once	.	CASSWGRRAQETQYF	TGTGCCAGCAGTTGGGGCCGGAGGGCGCAAGAGACCCAGTACTTC
TRBJ1-2	TRBV19	few	.	CASSPREASYTF	TGTGCCAGTAGTCCGCGGGAGGCGAGCTACACCTTC
TRBJ1-3	TRBV20-1	.	.	CSASEFYSGNTIYF	TGCAGTGCTAGTGAGTTTTACTCTGGAAACACCATATATTTT
TRBJ2-7	TRBV11-2	.	TRBD1	CASSMPGQKFYEQYF	TGTGCCAGCAGCATGCCGGGACAGAAATTCTACGAGCAGTACTTC
TRBJ1-5	TRBV2	.	.	CASSEEGTWQPQHF	TGTGCCAGCAGTGAAGAGGGGACTTGGCAGCCCCAGCATTTT
TRBJ2-1	TRBV4-3	.	.	CASSQGGAGAYNEQFF	TGCGCCAGCAGCCAGGGGGGGGCGGGGGCCTACAATGAGCAGTTCTTC
TRBJ2-7	TRBV2	.	.	CASSVVTATYEQYF	TGTGCCAGCAGTGTGGTGACAGCGACCTACGAGCAGTACTTC
TRBJ2-1	TRBV28	.	.	CASSSALAREQFF	TGTGCCAGCAGTTCAGCGCTAGCGCGGGAGCAGTTCTTC
TRBJ1-3	TRBV18	.	TRBD1	CASSPILDRDGNTIYF	TGTGCCAGCTCACCTATCCTGGACAGGGATGGAAACACCATATATTTT
TRBJ1-1	TRBV5-1	once	TRBD1	CASSPTGTNTEAFF	TGCGCCAGCAGCCCGACAGGGACGAACACTGAAGCTTTCTTT
TRBJ1-1	TRBV5-1	.	.	CASSLGSEAFF	TGCGCCAGCAGCTTAGGGAGTGAAGCTTTCTTT
TRBJ1-3	TRBV5-4	.	TRBD1	CASSRDSDTIYF	TGTGCCAGCAGTCGGGACAGCGACACCATATATTTT
TRBJ1-1	TRBV6-5	.	.	CASSYSTGNTEAFF	TGTGCCAGCAGTTACTCGACAGGGAACACTGAAGCTTTCTTT
TRBJ2-2	TRBV6-5	.	.	CASSSRGYTGELFF	TGTGCCAGCAGTAGCAGGGGTTACACCGGGGAGCTGTTTTTT
TRBJ2-7	TRBV7-2	.	TRBD2	CASKGTSGGYEQYF	TGTGCCAGCAAGGGGACTAGCGGAGGTTACGAGCAGTACTTC
TRBJ1-2	TRBV28	.	.	CASSLPLGQRYTF	TGTGCCAGCAGTTTGCCCCTCGGACAGCGCTACACCTTC
TRBJ2-7	TRBV7-2	once	TRBD1	CASSPDRVGGEQYF	TGTGCCAGCAGCCCAGACAGGGTAGGCGGCGAGCAGTACTTC
TRBJ1-3	TRBV11-2	few	.	CASSLQKGKAGNTIYF	TGTGCCAGCAGCTTACAAAAGGGGAAAGCTGGAAACACCATATATTTT
TRBJ2-1	TRBV7-2	.	TRBD2	CASSPAASGGPYNEQFF	TGTGCCAGCAGCCCCGCGGCTAGCGGGGGGCCATACAATGAGCAGTTCTTC
TRBJ1-1	TRBV14	.	.	CASSHTDSEAFF	TGTGCCAGCAGCCACACGGACAGCGAAGCTTTCTTT
TRBJ2-3	TRBV24-1	.	.	CATASTTDTQYF	TGTGCCACGGCATCCACCACAGATACGCAGTATTTT
TRBJ1-1	TRBV28	.	.	CASSLGAVEAFF	TGTGCCAGCAGTTTAGGGGCAGTTGAAGCTTTCTTT
TRBJ1-5	TRBV19	.	.	CASSMVVSSNQPQHF	TGTGCCAGTAGTATGGTTGTTAGTAGCAATCAGCCCCAGCATTTT
TRBJ1-1	TRBV30	.	.	CATQGMNTEAFF	TGTGCCACACAGGGAATGAACACTGAAGCTTTCTTT
TRBJ2-3	TRBV11-2	.	.	CASTGWTDTQYF	TGTGCCAGCACGGGGTGGACAGATACGCAGTATTTT
TRBJ1-4	TRBV7-8	.	TRBD1	CASSSARDRVFEKLFF	TGTGCCAGCAGCTCGGCGCGGGACAGGGTTTTTGAAAAACTGTTTTTT
TRBJ2-5	TRBV5-1	.	TRBD1	CASSLEGTGQEFQYF	TGCGCCAGCAGCTTGGAAGGGACAGGGCAGGAGTTCCAGTACTTC
TRBJ1-4	TRBV5-1	.	.	CASSSGDTPNEKLFF	TGCGCCAGCAGCTCTGGGGACACGCCTAATGAAAAACTGTTTTTT
TRBJ1-1	TRBV7-2	.	TRBD1	CASSLAPPGGRNTEAFF	TGTGCCAGCAGCTTAGCCCCCCCAGGGGGCCGGAACACTGAAGCTTTCTTT
TRBJ1-2	TRBV4-2	.	.	CASSLRQSLDYGYTF	TGTGCCAGCAGCCTAAGACAGAGTCTAGACTATGGCTACACCTTC
TRBJ2-3	TRBV29-1	once	TRBD1	CSAGQDSTDTQYF	TGCAGCGCGGGACAGGACAGCACAGATACGCAGTATTTT
TRBJ2-7	TRBV19	.	TRBD1	CASSAAGDSLYEQYF	TGTGCCAGTAGTGCGGCTGGGGACAGCCTCTACGAGCAGTACTTC
TRBJ2-4	TRBV12-5	.	.	CASGLVFRGAKNIQYF	TGTGCTAGTGGTTTGGTTTTCAGGGGAGCCAAAAACATTCAGTACTTC
TRBJ1-1	TRBV19	.	.	CASSITGFNTEAFF	TGTGCCAGTAGTATTACCGGGTTTAACACTGAAGCTTTCTTT